The 17 T cell receptor beta chains in this list originate from one sample, sequenced in a study of shared T cell receptors in the human thymus. Data came from immunoSEQ multiplex PCR; TCRdb stores just in-frame clones and leaves some out. Here the sample spans some 660,000 clones, around 87% being singletons. The sample also formed part of further work on human thymus T cells.

Source material: thymocytes. The receptors were sampled from a boy less than two years old with a congenital heart defect.

The chain has TRBV18 and TRBJ1-1; D remains unclear. The V gene's germline CDR1 is KGHSH and CDR2 LQKENI. Trimming removed 3 bases from V and 0 bases from J, with 11 bases in between. This CDR3 is built from 15 residues. CDR3 DNA sequence: TGTGCCAGCTCACCCCTCCGGGGTATGAACACTGAAGCTTTCTTT. Its translation: CASSPLRGMNTEAFF.

This rearrangement joins TRBV23-1 to TRBJ2-7; 11 positions match TRBD1. TRBV23-1 is an ORF for which the function is uncertain. This CDR3 is built from 22 residues. The V gene end was trimmed by 0 bases and the J gene end by 7 bases; junction bases not matched to a gene: 26. CDR3 amino acids: CASSQSGGATLPGQGEIFEQYF. The CDR3 coding sequence is TGCGCCAGCAGTCAATCTGGGGGCGCGACACTACCGGGACAGGGGGAAATTTTTGAGCAGTACTTC.

The chain combines TRBV5-1 with TRBJ2-2; no clear D gene. The CDR3 spans 15 residues. CDR1 and CDR2 (germline): SGHRS, YFSETQ. The V gene lost 4 bases and the J gene lost 1 base, with 11 bases spanning the gap. The CDR3, as DNA: TGCGCCAGCAGCAAGACTGAAGAGAACACCGGGGAGCTGTTTTTT. Encoded protein: CASSKTEENTGELFF.

This chain uses TRBV14 with TRBJ1-1; TRBD1 matches 8 bases. The CDR3 contains 17 residues. The ends lost 3 bases at V and 5 bases at J; junction bases unmatched: 14. Germline assignment: CDR1 SGHDN and CDR2 FVKESK. CDR3 in DNA: TGTGCCAGCAGCCACGACCACACGGACAGGGATGGAACTGAAGCTTTCTTT. It encodes CASSHDHTDRDGTEAFF.

The V gene is TRBV28, the J gene TRBJ1-5; 8 bases are shared with TRBD1. Looked up from germline, CDR1 is MDHEN and CDR2 is SYDVKM. The CDR3 length is 20 residues. J gave up 1 base and V 4 bases, and 18 bases lay outside the gene matches. Written as DNA, the CDR3 is TGTGCCAGCAGTTCCCCCCCCGACAGGGACAGGTCCCAGAGCAATCAGCCCCAGCATTTT. Protein product: CASSSPPDRDRSQSNQPQHF.

The chain couples TRBV5-8 to TRBJ1-5; D remains ambiguous. Germline V gene sequence: CDR1 SGHTS, CDR2 YDEGEE. V was clipped by 1 base and J by 4 bases, with 12 bases between them. CDR3 length: 15 amino acids. Here the CDR3 reads CASSLSSGGNQPQHF. The CDR3 DNA reads as TGTGCCAGCAGCTTGTCGTCTGGCGGAAATCAGCCCCAGCATTTT.

The gene calls are TRBV19 and TRBJ2-1; 7 nucleotides line up with TRBD2. CDR3 length equals 18 residues. J lost 1 base, V lost 5 bases, and 14 bases had no gene match. From germline, CDR1 is LNHDA and CDR2 SQIVND (reference sequence). The CDR3 bases are TGTGCCAGTAGTCTCCGCCCGTGGGCGGGGGAGTCCTACAATGAGCAGTTCTTC. Protein: CASSLRPWAGESYNEQFF.

This chain links TRBV28 with TRBJ1-6; 8 bases line up with TRBD1. The CDR3 length is 13 residues. Germline V gene data show CDR1 as MDHEN and CDR2 as SYDVKM. V lost 5 bases, J lost 8 bases, and 2 bases stayed unmatched. The CDR3 nucleotides are TGTGCCAGCAGTGGACAGGGCGATTCACCCCTCCACTTT. This encodes CASSGQGDSPLHF.

The chain is built from TRBV6-5 and TRBJ1-1; 10 bases agree with TRBD1. CDR3 length equals 15 residues. In germline, CDR1 is MNHEY, CDR2 SVGAGI. Trimming removed 2 bases from V and 2 bases from J; junction bases left unmatched: 2. CDR3 nucleotide sequence: TGTGCCAGCAGTTACCGGGACAGGGGAAACACTGAAGCTTTCTTT. It yields the protein CASSYRDRGNTEAFF.

CDR3 sequence: CASSYSPGIGEKLFF. CDR3 nucleotide sequence: TGTGCCAGCAGTTACTCCCCAGGGATCGGGGAAAAACTGTTTTTT. The chain uses TRBV6-6 and TRBJ1-4, with a possible D match to TRBD1 (5 bases). This CDR3 has 15 residues. V shed 0 bases and J shed 8 bases, with 13 bases lying between them. Germline V gene data show CDR1 as MNHNY and CDR2 as SVGAGI (reference sequence).

The rearrangement links TRBV5-1 to TRBJ2-1; 8 nucleotides agree with TRBD2. Germline V CDR1 and CDR2: SGHRS, YFSETQ. CDR3 length: 14 amino acids. Trimming took 5 bases from V and 3 from J; bases not matched to a gene: 4. The CDR3 nucleotides are TGCGCCAGCAGAGATGGGACTAGCTACAATGAGCAGTTCTTC. Protein sequence: CASRDGTSYNEQFF.

The V call is TRBV2, the J call TRBJ2-7; 8 bases map to TRBD1. There are 14 residues in the CDR3. V lost 6 bases to trimming and J lost 10 bases; unmatched junction nucleotides: 14. Germline CDR1 reads SNHLY; CDR2 reads FYNNEI. The CDR3 loop reads CASSARGRPQVQYF. CDR3 sequence (DNA): TGTGCCAGCAGCGCCAGGGGGCGCCCGCAGGTCCAGTACTTC.

In nucleotides, the CDR3 is TGTGCCAGCAGCTCGCCTAGCGCACACACCGGGGAGCTGTTTTTT. This gives the protein CASSSPSAHTGELFF. This sequence joins TRBV7-6 and TRBJ2-2, with a possible D match to TRBD2 (6 bases). V lost 4 bases and J 3 bases, leaving 12 bases between the germline ends. Looked up from germline, CDR1 is SGHVS and CDR2 is FNYEAQ. The CDR3 is 15 amino acids. The full variable domain, completed using reference TRBV7-6 and TRBJ2-2, is GAGVSQSPRYKVTKRGQDVALRCDPISGHVSLYWYRQALGQGPEFLTYFNYEAQQDKSGLPNDRFSAERPEGSISTLTIQRTEQRDSAMYRCASSSPSAHTGELFFGEGSRLTVL.

The genes are TRBV5-6 and TRBJ1-4; TRBD1 matches 8 bases. Germline assignment: CDR1 SGHDT and CDR2 YYEEEE. The CDR3 is 14 residues long. The ends lost 0 bases at V and 8 bases at J; junction bases unmatched: 3. In nucleotides, the CDR3 is TGTGCCAGCAGCTTGGCCAGGGGGCTCGAAAAACTGTTTTTT. This encodes CASSLARGLEKLFF.

The J gene is TRBJ1-4, the V gene TRBV6-5, with D possibly TRBD1 on 6 matching bases. Trimming cost V 6 bases and J 9 bases, with 11 bases left between them. Germline assignment: CDR1 MNHEY and CDR2 SVGAGI. The CDR3 totals 12 residues. This CDR3 is CASSKTGKKLFF. CDR3 bases: TGTGCCAGCAGCAAGACAGGCAAAAAACTGTTTTTT.

CDR3 coding DNA: TGTGCCAGCAGCCAAGATTCGTGGGCCCAGGAAGAAACGCAGTACTTC. This encodes CASSQDSWAQEETQYF. The V and J genes are TRBV14 and TRBJ2-7; D not resolved. This CDR3 has 16 amino acids. CDR1 is SGHDN, CDR2 FVKESK, per germline. V lost 0 bases to trimming and J lost 9 bases, with 21 bases between them.

The chain carries TRBV29-1 and TRBJ2-1, with a weak D call TRBD1 (6 bases). Trimming removed 6 bases from V and 7 bases from J, with 19 bases in between. Germline loops: CDR1 SQVTM, CDR2 ANQGSEA. This CDR3 contains 14 residues. The DNA for the CDR3 is TGCAGCGTGGAAAAACAGGGCAGGATAAATGAGCAGTTCTTC. Amino acids: CSVEKQGRINEQFF.